The 29 T cell receptor beta chains given below trace back to one sample, sequenced in a study of graft-versus-host responses after intestinal transplantation. Method: immunoSEQ multiplex PCR; TCRdb's copy keeps in-frame clones and lacks some. Of nearly 95,000 clones listed, approximately 94% were seen once; the top ten hold 1.5% to 2.5%. No cognate antigen is known for these TCRs. This sample comprised unstimulated CD8+ T cells sorted from spleen or lymph node cells, obtained before intestinal transplant. The source is a human donor who received an intestinal transplant.

V usage is TRBV5-1 and J usage is TRBJ1-1; TRBD1 matches at 9 bases. The CDR3 sequence is 14 residues long. Germline V lookup: CDR1 SGHRS, CDR2 YFSETQ. The J segment lost 3 bases and the V segment lost 5 bases, leaving 5 bases of the junction unmatched. The CDR3 bases are TGCGCCAGCAGTTCGGGACAGGGTGACACTGAAGCTTTCTTT. Translated: CASSSGQGDTEAFF.

The J gene is TRBJ1-1, the V gene TRBV7-6; TRBD1 aligns across 7 bases. Trimming cost V 5 bases and J 5 bases; bases outside gene matches: 8. Germline assignment: CDR1 SGHVS and CDR2 FNYEAQ. The CDR3 runs to 14 residues. CDR3 in amino acids: CASSLTGVRTEAFF. DNA for the CDR3: TGTGCCAGCAGCCTCACAGGGGTTCGGACTGAAGCTTTCTTT.

This clone was seen more than once but under ten times. The genes are TRBV4-3 and TRBJ1-3; D remains unclear. The length of the CDR3 is 15 residues. V lost 4 bases to trimming and J lost 0 bases, with 10 bases between them. CDR1 is LGHNA, CDR2 YSLEER, per germline. The CDR3 nucleotides read TGCGCCAGCAGCCCGACGGGAAGCTCTGGAAACACCATATATTTT. Its protein is CASSPTGSSGNTIYF.

This sequence joins TRBV6-4 and TRBJ1-2; 9 bases are shared with TRBD1. Trimming at V came to 2 bases and at J to 4 bases, leaving 8 bases not matched to a gene. Germline V gene data show CDR1 as MRHNA and CDR2 as SNTAGT. CDR3 length: 16 residues. CDR3 residues: CASSDPSDRGPYGYTF. The DNA for the CDR3 is TGTGCCAGCAGTGACCCTTCGGACAGGGGTCCCTATGGCTACACCTTC.

V usage is TRBV19 and J usage is TRBJ2-5; 12 bases are a match to TRBD1. Germline loops: CDR1 LNHDA, CDR2 SQIVND (reference sequence). The CDR3 has 17 residues. Trimming took 2 bases from V and 2 from J; bases not matched to a gene: 6. CDR3 loop: CASSIRDRGRAQETQYF. CDR3 nucleotide sequence: TGTGCCAGTAGTATAAGGGACAGGGGGCGTGCTCAAGAGACCCAGTACTTC.

The chain combines TRBV7-2 with TRBJ2-5; 7 nucleotides agree with TRBD1. Germline CDR1 SGHTA, CDR2 FQGNSA. The CDR3 extends over 17 amino acids. V lost 1 base, J lost 4 bases, and 12 bases stayed unmatched. The CDR3 sequence is CASSLGARGRPGETQYF. CDR3 in DNA: TGTGCCAGCAGCTTAGGGGCGAGGGGGCGCCCCGGAGAGACCCAGTACTTC. Looking up the rest from reference TRBV7-2 and TRBJ2-5 gives the full variable domain: GAGVSQSPSNKVTEKGKDVELRCDPISGHTALYWYRQSLGQGLEFLIYFQGNSAPDKSGLPSDRFSAERTGGSVSTLTIQRTQQEDSAVYLCASSLGARGRPGETQYFGPGTRLLVL.

This clone came up once. The rearrangement links TRBV6-5 to TRBJ2-2; D remains ambiguous. Trimming pared 7 bases from V and 1 base from J, leaving 7 bases between. There are 13 residues in the CDR3. Germline lookup yields CDR1 MNHEY and CDR2 SVGAGI. In DNA form, the CDR3 reads TGTGCCAGCACGAGGCAGAACACCGGGGAGCTGTTTTTT. This translates into CASTRQNTGELFF.

The rearrangement links TRBV6-5 to TRBJ1-1, with D perhaps TRBD1 (5 bases). CDR1 and CDR2 (germline): MNHEY, SVGAGI. This CDR3 has 13 residues. V lost 5 bases and J lost 0, with 7 bases in between. The CDR3 DNA is TGTGCCAGCAGTACAGGTATGAACACTGAAGCTTTCTTT. Translating it yields CASSTGMNTEAFF.

CDR3 loop: CASSQVRGGSNEQFF. The CDR3 bases are TGCGCCAGCAGCCAAGTTCGGGGTGGGAGCAATGAGCAGTTCTTC. The rearrangement joins TRBV4-1 to TRBJ2-1; a weak D match, TRBD2 (5 bases). This CDR3 contains 15 residues. Trimming left V 1 base short and J 6 bases short, with 13 bases between. CDR1 is MGHRA, CDR2 YSYEKL, per germline.

The rearrangement joins TRBV21-1 to TRBJ1-3; TRBD1 reflects the table's D call only, with no check against the DNA. TRBV21-1 is a pseudogene segment. This CDR3 contains 21 residues. The CDR3: CASSKGKEVDTGTGTGNTIYF. The CDR3 DNA sequence: TGTGCCAGCAGCAAAGGAAAAGAGGTAGATACCGGGACAGGGACTGGAAACACCATATATTTT.

The genes are TRBV11-3 and TRBJ2-7; 10 bases are a match to TRBD1. This CDR3 has 14 amino acids. Germline V gene lookup returns CDR1 SGHNT and CDR2 YENEEA. Unmatched junction bases numbered 4, after V lost 6 bases and J lost 2 bases. The CDR3 is CASSYGTGAYEQYF. In DNA form, the CDR3 reads TGTGCCAGCAGTTACGGGACAGGGGCCTACGAGCAGTACTTC.

CDR3 in DNA: TGCAGCGTTAGTGATTGGGAGTACGACTCTGGAAACACCATATATTTT. Protein: CSVSDWEYDSGNTIYF. The chain has TRBV29-1 and TRBJ1-3; no reliable D call. The V end lost 5 bases, the J end lost 0 bases, and 17 bases lay between the germline ends. The germline V gene has CDR1 SQVTM and CDR2 ANQGSEA. CDR3 size: 16 residues.

This clone was recorded once. The genes are TRBV27 and TRBJ1-1; D perhaps matches TRBD1 (5 bases). Germline V gene data show CDR1 as MNHEY and CDR2 as SMNVEV (reference sequence). Trimming took off 7 bases at V and 1 base at J, with 16 bases between the two ends. The CDR3 consists of 15 residues. This chain's CDR3 is CASTYRGGTNTEAFF. CDR3 sequence (DNA): TGTGCCAGCACCTACCGGGGGGGGACGAACACTGAAGCTTTCTTT.

The chain recombines TRBV9 with TRBJ2-1; 8 bases align to TRBD2. Germline lookup yields CDR1 SGDLS and CDR2 YYNGEE. This CDR3 has 14 residues. V trimming: 5 bases; J trimming: 7 bases; junction bases outside the gene matches: 8. CDR3 sequence (DNA): TGTGCCAGCAGTCAAACCGGGACTAGTAATGAGCAGTTCTTC. Translated, it gives CASSQTGTSNEQFF.

The rearrangement joins TRBV7-9 to TRBJ2-6; 8 nucleotides agree with TRBD1. The germline V gene encodes CDR1 SEHNR and CDR2 FQNEAQ (reference sequence). This CDR3 region has 16 residues. The V gene end was trimmed by 5 bases and the J gene end by 7 bases; junction bases not matched to a gene: 10. CDR3 sequence: CASSPAIGQGANVLTF. CDR3 DNA sequence: TGTGCCAGCAGCCCAGCCATCGGACAGGGTGCCAACGTCCTGACTTTC.

This clone was picked up a small number of times. The genes are TRBV27 and TRBJ1-4; TRBD1 is a possible D gene (5 bases). Looked up from germline, CDR1 is MNHEY and CDR2 is SMNVEV (reference sequence). Trimming left V 3 bases short and J 4 bases short, with 15 bases between. This CDR3 has 16 residues. CDR3 DNA sequence: TGTGCCAGCAGTTTGGGACTCGGGACGATTAATGAAAAACTGTTTTTT. Translation gives CASSLGLGTINEKLFF.

V and J are TRBV15 and TRBJ1-3, with D possibly being TRBD1 (5 bases). The CDR3 totals 15 residues. From germline, CDR1 is LNHNV and CDR2 YYDKDF (reference sequence). Trimming pared 0 bases from V and 2 bases from J, leaving 8 bases between. Here the CDR3 DNA reads TGTGCCACCAGCAGAGAGGGGGGGGCTGGAAACACCATATATTTT. Residues: CATSREGGAGNTIYF.

The chain recombines TRBV5-1 with TRBJ2-2; 14 nucleotides align to TRBD2. The CDR3 has 17 amino acids. Germline V gene data show CDR1 as SGHRS and CDR2 as YFSETQ. Unmatched junction bases numbered 5, after V lost 5 bases and J lost 2 bases. The CDR3 loop reads CASRGLAGEINTGELFF. The CDR3 DNA is TGCGCCAGCAGGGGACTAGCGGGGGAGATAAACACCGGGGAGCTGTTTTTT.

The V and J genes are TRBV23-1 and TRBJ2-2; 8 bases are shared with TRBD1. TRBV23-1 is labeled an ORF, and its function is uncertain. The CDR3 covers 21 residues. The junction had 22 bases not matched to a gene; V was cut back by 4 bases and J by 3 bases. CDR3 loop: CASSPRAQQDTGGFDTGELFF. CDR3 DNA sequence: TGCGCCAGCAGTCCAAGAGCTCAACAGGATACAGGGGGTTTCGACACCGGGGAGCTGTTTTTT.

Only a few counts were recorded for this clone. The V gene is TRBV5-1, the J gene TRBJ2-3; TRBD2 aligns across 14 bases. V gave up 2 bases and J gave up 3 bases; unmatched junction bases: 8. Germline CDR1 SGHRS, CDR2 YFSETQ. CDR3 length: 18 residues. CDR3 nucleotides: TGCGCCAGCAGCTTAAAGAGACTAGCGGGGGGGCCAACAGATACGCAGTATTTT. Residues: CASSLKRLAGGPTDTQYF.

The rearrangement uses TRBV30 and TRBJ1-1; no reliable D call. CDR1 and CDR2 from the germline V gene are GTSNPN and SVGIG (reference sequence). CDR3 length: 13 residues. V dropped 1 base and J dropped 4 bases, with 10 bases sitting between them. DNA for the CDR3: TGTGCCTGGAGTGCCGGGTCTCGCACTGAAGCTTTCTTT. Translation: CAWSAGSRTEAFF. Variable domain in full (rest from reference TRBV30 and TRBJ1-1): SQTIHQWPATLVQPVGSPLSLECTVEGTSNPNLYWYRQAAGRGLQLLFYSVGIGQISSEVPQNLSASRPQDRQFILSSKKLLLSDSGFYLCAWSAGSRTEAFFGQGTRLTVV.

The rearrangement links TRBV7-9 to TRBJ2-7, with D possibly matching TRBD2 (5 bases). Germline V lookup: CDR1 SEHNR, CDR2 FQNEAQ (reference sequence). The CDR3 runs 14 residues. V shed 8 bases and J shed 0 bases, with 14 bases lying between them. DNA for the CDR3: TGTGCCAGCTCCTCGGAAGGGAGCTCCTACGAGCAGTACTTC. Its protein is CASSSEGSSYEQYF. Using reference TRBV7-9 and TRBJ2-7 for the parts outside the CDR3, the full variable domain is DTGVSQNPRHKITKRGQNVTFRCDPISEHNRLYWYRQTLGQGPEFLTYFQNEAQLEKSRLLSDRFSAERPKGSFSTLEIQRTEQGDSAMYLCASSSEGSSYEQYFGPGTRLTVT.

This clone appeared a single time. The chain recombines TRBV10-3 with TRBJ1-1; 9 bases are shared with TRBD1. The CDR3 length is 16 residues. Trimming at V came to 4 bases and at J to 3 bases, leaving 9 bases not matched to a gene. Looked up from germline, CDR1 is ENHRY and CDR2 is SYGVKD. The CDR3 spells CAISGDLRDRDTEAFF. CDR3 coding DNA: TGTGCCATCAGTGGGGATCTACGGGACAGGGACACTGAAGCTTTCTTT.

The CDR3 sequence: CASSGPGFTEAFF. CDR3 nucleotides: TGTGCCAGCAGTGGTCCGGGTTTCACTGAAGCTTTCTTT. The V gene is TRBV25-1, the J gene TRBJ1-1; D call uncertain. V was shortened by 4 bases and J by 4 bases, with 10 bases between the two germline ends. The CDR3 totals 13 residues. CDR1 and CDR2 (germline): MGHDK, SYGVNS.

The chain is built from TRBV6-5 and TRBJ2-7, with a tentative D call TRBD2 (6 bases). Germline CDR1 reads MNHEY; CDR2 reads SVGAGI. V gave up 5 bases and J gave up 3 bases, with 14 bases separating them. The CDR3 has 14 amino acids. DNA for the CDR3: TGTGCCAGCAGTCTGAGGAGGGTACACTACGAGCAGTACTTC. This gives the protein CASSLRRVHYEQYF.

The chain couples TRBV4-3 to TRBJ2-3; TRBD2 matches 11 bases. This CDR3 contains 15 residues. Trimming cost V 1 base and J 4 bases; bases outside gene matches: 1. The V gene's germline CDR1 is LGHNA and CDR2 YSLEER. In nucleotides, the CDR3 is TGCGCCAGCAGCCAAGGTAGCGGGGGGGCAGATACGCAGTATTTT. Translating gives CASSQGSGGADTQYF.

The chain links TRBV11-2 to TRBJ1-2, with a tentative D call TRBD1 (6 bases). V shed 5 bases and J shed 8 bases, with 12 bases lying between them. Germline values: CDR1 SGHAT, CDR2 FQNNGV. The CDR3 covers 12 residues. This CDR3 is CASSRVTGGYTF. The DNA for the CDR3 is TGTGCCAGCAGCAGAGTTACAGGGGGCTACACCTTC.

The rearrangement links TRBV25-1 to TRBJ1-6, with D possibly matching TRBD1 (6 bases). V was trimmed by 8 bases and J by 6 bases, leaving 11 bases between them. Germline CDR1 is MGHDK and CDR2 is SYGVNS. The length of the CDR3 is 13 residues. The CDR3 is CASEDRGNSPLHF. The CDR3 DNA reads as TGTGCCAGCGAGGACAGAGGTAATTCACCCCTCCACTTT.

V usage is TRBV27 and J usage is TRBJ1-5, with 9 nucleotides matching TRBD1. The germline V gene encodes CDR1 MNHEY and CDR2 SMNVEV (reference sequence). V was clipped by 9 bases and J by 4 bases; unmatched bases: 1. This CDR3 has 12 residues. In DNA form, the CDR3 reads TGTGCCAGTGGGACAGGGAATCAGCCCCAGCATTTT. Translating it yields CASGTGNQPQHF.